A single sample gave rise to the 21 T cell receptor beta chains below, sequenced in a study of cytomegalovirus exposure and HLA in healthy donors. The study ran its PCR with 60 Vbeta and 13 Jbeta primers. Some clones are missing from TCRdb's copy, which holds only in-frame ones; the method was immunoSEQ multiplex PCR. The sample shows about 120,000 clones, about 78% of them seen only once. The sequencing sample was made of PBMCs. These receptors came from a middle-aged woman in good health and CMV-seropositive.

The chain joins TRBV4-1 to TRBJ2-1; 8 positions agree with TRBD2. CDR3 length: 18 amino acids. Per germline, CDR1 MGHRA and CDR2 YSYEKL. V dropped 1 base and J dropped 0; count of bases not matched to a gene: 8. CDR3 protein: CASSQVLGRGSSYNEQFF. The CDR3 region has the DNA TGCGCCAGCAGCCAAGTCCTCGGGAGGGGGAGCTCCTACAATGAGCAGTTCTTC.

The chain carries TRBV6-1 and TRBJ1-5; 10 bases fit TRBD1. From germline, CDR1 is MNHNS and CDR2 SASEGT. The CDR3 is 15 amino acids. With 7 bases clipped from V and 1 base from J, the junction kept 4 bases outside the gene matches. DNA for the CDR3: TGTGCCAGCACCGACAGGGGGCAAAGCAATCAGCCCCAGCATTTT. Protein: CASTDRGQSNQPQHF.

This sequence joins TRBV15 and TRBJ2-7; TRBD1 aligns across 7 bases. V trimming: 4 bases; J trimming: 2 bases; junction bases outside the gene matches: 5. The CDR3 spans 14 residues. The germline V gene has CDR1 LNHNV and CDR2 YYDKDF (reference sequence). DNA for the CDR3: TGTGCCACCAGCAATCGGGACAGAGCCTACGAGCAGTACTTC. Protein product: CATSNRDRAYEQYF.

The CDR3 region is CASSPVPGEETQYF. Written as DNA, the CDR3 is TGTGCCAGCTCACCAGTCCCGGGAGAAGAGACCCAGTACTTC. This chain connects TRBV18 to TRBJ2-5, with TRBD2 as a possible D gene (6 bases). V dropped 2 bases and J dropped 3 bases, with 10 bases sitting between them. The germline gives CDR1 KGHSH, CDR2 LQKENI. The CDR3 spans 14 residues.

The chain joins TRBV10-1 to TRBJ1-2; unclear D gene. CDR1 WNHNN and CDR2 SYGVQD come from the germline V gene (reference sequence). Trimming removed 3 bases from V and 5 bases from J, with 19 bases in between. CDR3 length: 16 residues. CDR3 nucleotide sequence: TGCGCCAGCAGTGAACGGCACAGAGGGCGTCCATATGGCTACACCTTC. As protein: CASSERHRGRPYGYTF.

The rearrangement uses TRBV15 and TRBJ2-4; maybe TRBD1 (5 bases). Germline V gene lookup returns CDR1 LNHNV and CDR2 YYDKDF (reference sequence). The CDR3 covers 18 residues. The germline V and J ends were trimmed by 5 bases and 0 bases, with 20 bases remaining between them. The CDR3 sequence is CATSRPQGVILAKNIQYF. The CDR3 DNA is TGTGCCACCAGCCGCCCTCAGGGCGTTATCTTAGCCAAAAACATTCAGTACTTC.

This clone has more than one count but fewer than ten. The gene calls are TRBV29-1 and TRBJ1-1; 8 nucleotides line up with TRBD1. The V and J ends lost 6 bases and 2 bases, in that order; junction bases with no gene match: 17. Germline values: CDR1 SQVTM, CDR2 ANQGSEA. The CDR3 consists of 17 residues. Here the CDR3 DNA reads TGCAGCGTAGCCCGCCGGGACAGGCCGAACCTCAACACTGAAGCTTTCTTT. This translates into CSVARRDRPNLNTEAFF.

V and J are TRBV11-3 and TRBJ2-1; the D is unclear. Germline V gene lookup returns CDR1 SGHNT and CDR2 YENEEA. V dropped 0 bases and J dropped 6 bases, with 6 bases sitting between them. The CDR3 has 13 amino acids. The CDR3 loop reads CASSLERGNEQFF. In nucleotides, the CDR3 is TGTGCCAGCAGCTTAGAGCGTGGCAATGAGCAGTTCTTC.

Here the CDR3 reads CASSPTGTGPSQQYF. CDR3 sequence (DNA): TGTGCCAGCTCACCTACCGGGACAGGTCCTTCACAGCAGTACTTC. J is TRBJ2-7 and V is TRBV18, with 8 bases identical to TRBD1. The germline V gene has CDR1 KGHSH and CDR2 LQKENI. The CDR3 spans 15 residues. Trimming took 3 bases from V and 8 from J; bases not matched to a gene: 12. Together with reference TRBV18 and TRBJ2-7, the CDR3 gives the full variable domain: NAGVMQNPRHLVRRRGQEARLRCSPMKGHSHVYWYRQLPEEGLKFMVYLQKENIIDESGMPKERFSAEFPKEGPSILRIQQVVRGDSAAYFCASSPTGTGPSQQYFGPGTRLTVT.

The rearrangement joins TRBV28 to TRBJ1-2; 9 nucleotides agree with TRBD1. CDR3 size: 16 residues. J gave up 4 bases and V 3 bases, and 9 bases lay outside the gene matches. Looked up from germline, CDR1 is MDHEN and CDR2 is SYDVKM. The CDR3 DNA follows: TGTGCCAGCAGTTTCTCGGACAGGGGTCTTTCCTATGGCTACACCTTC. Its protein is CASSFSDRGLSYGYTF.

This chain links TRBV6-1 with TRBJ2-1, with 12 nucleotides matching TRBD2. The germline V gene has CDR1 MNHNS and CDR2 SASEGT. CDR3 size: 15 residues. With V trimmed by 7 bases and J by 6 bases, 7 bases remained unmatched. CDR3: CASTLLAGGRNEQFF. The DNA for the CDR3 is TGTGCCAGCACTCTACTAGCGGGGGGCCGCAATGAGCAGTTCTTC.

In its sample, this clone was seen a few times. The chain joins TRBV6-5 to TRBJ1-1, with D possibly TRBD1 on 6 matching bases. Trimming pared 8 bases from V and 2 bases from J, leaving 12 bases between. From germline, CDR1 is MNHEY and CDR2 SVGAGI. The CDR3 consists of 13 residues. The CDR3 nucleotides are TGTGCCAGCCACCGAGGGGGAAACACTGAAGCTTTCTTT. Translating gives CASHRGGNTEAFF.

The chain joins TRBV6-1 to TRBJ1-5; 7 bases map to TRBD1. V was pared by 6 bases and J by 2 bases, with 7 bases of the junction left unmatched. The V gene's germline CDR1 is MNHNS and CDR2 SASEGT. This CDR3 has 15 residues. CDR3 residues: CASRTDRVGNQPQHF. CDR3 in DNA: TGTGCCAGCAGGACTGACAGGGTCGGCAATCAGCCCCAGCATTTT.

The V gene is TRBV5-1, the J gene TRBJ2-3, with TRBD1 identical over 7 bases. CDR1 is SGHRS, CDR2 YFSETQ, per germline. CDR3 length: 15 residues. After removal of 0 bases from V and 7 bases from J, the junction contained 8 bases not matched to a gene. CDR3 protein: CASSLGQGYTNTQYF. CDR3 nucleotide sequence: TGCGCCAGCAGCTTGGGACAGGGATATACTAATACGCAGTATTTT.

CDR3 DNA sequence: TGCGCCAGCAGCGAGACAGGCAATCAGCCCCAGCATTTT. This translates into CASSETGNQPQHF. The chain employs TRBV5-1 and TRBJ1-5, with D tentatively TRBD1 (5 bases). The CDR3 contains 13 residues. Trimming cost V 4 bases and J 2 bases, with 7 bases left between them. CDR1 and CDR2 (germline): SGHRS, YFSETQ. Using reference TRBV5-1 and TRBJ1-5 for the parts outside the CDR3, the full variable domain is KAGVTQTPRYLIKTRGQQVTLSCSPISGHRSVSWYQQTPGQGLQFLFEYFSETQRNKGNFPGRFSGRQFSNSRSEMNVSTLELGDSALYLCASSETGNQPQHFGDGTRLSIL.

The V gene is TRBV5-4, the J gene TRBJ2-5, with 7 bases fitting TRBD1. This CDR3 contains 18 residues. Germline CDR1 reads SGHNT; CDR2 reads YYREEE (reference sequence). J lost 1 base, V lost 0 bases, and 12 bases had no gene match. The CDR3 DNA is TGTGCCAGCAGCTTGGGTCCCCCGGGACAGCTCCGCCAAGAGACCCAGTACTTC. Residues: CASSLGPPGQLRQETQYF.

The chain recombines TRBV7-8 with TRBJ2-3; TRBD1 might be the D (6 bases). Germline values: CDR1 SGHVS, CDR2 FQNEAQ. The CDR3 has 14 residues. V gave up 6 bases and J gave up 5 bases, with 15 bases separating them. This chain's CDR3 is CASRGAGVIDTQYF. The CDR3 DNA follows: TGTGCCAGCAGGGGGGCAGGGGTGATAGATACGCAGTATTTT. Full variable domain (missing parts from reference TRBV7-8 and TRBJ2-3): GAGVSQSPRYKVAKRGQDVALRCDPISGHVSLFWYQQALGQGPEFLTYFQNEAQLDKSGLPSDRFFAERPEGSVSTLKIQRTQQEDSAVYLCASRGAGVIDTQYFGPGTRLTVL.

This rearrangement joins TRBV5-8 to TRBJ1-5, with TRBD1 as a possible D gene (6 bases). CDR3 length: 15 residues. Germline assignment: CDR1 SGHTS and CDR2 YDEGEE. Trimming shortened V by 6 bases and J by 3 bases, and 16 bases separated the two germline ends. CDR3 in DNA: TGTGCCAGCATCAAACAGGGATGGAACAATCAGCCCCAGCATTTT. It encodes CASIKQGWNNQPQHF.

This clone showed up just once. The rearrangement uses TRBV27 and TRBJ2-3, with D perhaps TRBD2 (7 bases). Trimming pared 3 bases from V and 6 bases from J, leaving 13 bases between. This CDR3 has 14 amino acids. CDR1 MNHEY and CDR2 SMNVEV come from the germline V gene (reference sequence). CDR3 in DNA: TGTGCCAGCAGTTTTGGGGGGGCGGGGGATACGCAGTATTTT. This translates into CASSFGGAGDTQYF.

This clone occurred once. CDR3 residues: CASSLTGGNTEAFF. The CDR3 DNA sequence: TGTGCCAGCAGCTTGACAGGGGGCAACACTGAAGCTTTCTTT. The gene calls are TRBV5-6 and TRBJ1-1; 9 bases fit TRBD1. V was pared by 1 base and J by 2 bases, with 0 bases of the junction left unmatched. The CDR3 runs to 14 residues. From germline, CDR1 is SGHDT and CDR2 YYEEEE.

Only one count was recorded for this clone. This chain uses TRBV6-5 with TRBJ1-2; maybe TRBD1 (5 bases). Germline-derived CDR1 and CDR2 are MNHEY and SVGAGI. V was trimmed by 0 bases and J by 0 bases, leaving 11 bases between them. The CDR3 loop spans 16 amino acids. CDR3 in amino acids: CASSYSGGPPNYGYTF. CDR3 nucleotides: TGTGCCAGCAGTTACTCGGGGGGACCCCCTAACTATGGCTACACCTTC.